Included here is one TCR beta chain sequence, with context. Trimming cost V 9 bases and J 0 bases, with 8 bases left between them. CDR3 length equals 13 residues. The entry originates in a study of blood T cells in healthy people across ages. PCR was performed a second time for about 7 to 12 cycles using a sample-barcoded 5' primer and a J-beta primer mix. TCRdb reprocessed the 5' RACE reads with MiXCR, giving one entry per CDR3 protein. The sample lists over 1,200,000 distinct CDR3 sequences, around 59% occurring once. The V gene is TRBV23-1, the J gene TRBJ1-4, with unresolved D. TRBV23-1 is designated an ORF whose function remains uncertain. This receptor was identified in a man younger than 35 in good health. Sequenced sample: blood. This chain's CDR3 is CASGKPTNEKLFF. As DNA, the CDR3 is TGCGCCAGTGGGAAGCCAACTAATGAAAAACTGTTTTTT.